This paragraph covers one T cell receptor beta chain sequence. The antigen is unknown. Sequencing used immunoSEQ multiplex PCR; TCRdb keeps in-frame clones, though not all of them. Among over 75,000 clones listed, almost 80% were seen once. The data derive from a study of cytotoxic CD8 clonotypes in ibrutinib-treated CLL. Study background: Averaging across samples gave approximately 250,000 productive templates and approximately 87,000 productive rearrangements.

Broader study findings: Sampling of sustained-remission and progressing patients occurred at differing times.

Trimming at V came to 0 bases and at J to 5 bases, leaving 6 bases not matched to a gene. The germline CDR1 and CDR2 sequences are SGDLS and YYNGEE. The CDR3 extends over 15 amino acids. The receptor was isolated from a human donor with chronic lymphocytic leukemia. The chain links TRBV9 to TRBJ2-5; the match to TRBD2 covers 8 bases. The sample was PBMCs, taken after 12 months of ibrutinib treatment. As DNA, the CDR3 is TGTGCCAGCAGCGTAGGGCACGGGGGGGCGGAGACCCAGTACTTC. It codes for CASSVGHGGAETQYF. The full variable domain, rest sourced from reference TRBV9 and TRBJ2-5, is DSGVTQTPKHLITATGQRVTLRCSPRSGDLSVYWYQQSLDQGLQFLIQYYNGEERAKGNILERFSAQQFPDLHSELNLSSLELGDSALYFCASSVGHGGAETQYFGPGTRLLVL.